The 29 T cell receptor beta chains listed next were all sequenced from one sample in a study of post-analysis software for immune sequencing data. General study results and limits: TRBV segments more frequent in patients than in controls numbered roughly 5 and included TRBV5-6, TRBV5-1 and TRBV20-1.

Unique-molecular-identifier-tagged TCR beta cDNA libraries were used. TCRdb passed the PCR reads through MiXCR, listing each CDR3 protein once. This sample has about 820,000 distinct CDR3 sequences, with roughly half found just once. No antigen has been assigned to these receptors. The source material was blood. Source of these receptors: a girl aged 10 to 17 with multiple sclerosis.

The chain uses TRBV28 and TRBJ2-7; D gene unclear. Germline V CDR1 and CDR2: MDHEN, SYDVKM. The V end was cut by 8 bases, the J end by 3 bases, with 14 bases between. This CDR3 contains 13 residues. Here the CDR3 DNA reads TGTGCCAGCCATCATACCACGGGCTACGAGCAGTACTTC. This gives the protein CASHHTTGYEQYF.

The CDR3 protein is CASSYLGQGGETQYF. The CDR3 DNA is TGTGCCAGCAGTTACCTTGGACAGGGCGGAGAGACCCAGTACTTC. This chain links TRBV6-8 with TRBJ2-5, with 8 bases aligning to TRBD1. This CDR3 is 15 amino acids long. J gave up 4 bases and V 2 bases, and 6 bases lay outside the gene matches. The germline gives CDR1 MNHGY, CDR2 SAAAGT.

This clonotype was found a few times. J is TRBJ2-5 and V is TRBV12-3 or TRBV12-4, with no clear D. The DNA end is more similar to TRBJ2-7, so the J call may be wrong. There are 12 residues in the CDR3. The CDR3 DNA reads TGTGCCAGCAGTTTAGAAGGATTCGAGCAGTACTTC. This encodes CASSLEGFEQYF.

This chain links TRBV20-1 with TRBJ2-4; D is unclear. V was cut by 3 bases and J by 7 bases, with 10 bases left in between. The CDR3 loop spans 12 amino acids. Germline loops: CDR1 DFQATT, CDR2 SNEGSKA (reference sequence). Here the CDR3 reads CSASSRTNIQYF. In DNA form, the CDR3 reads TGCAGTGCTAGTTCCCGGACGAACATTCAGTACTTC.

The rearrangement uses TRBV2 and TRBJ2-1; the match to TRBD1 covers 9 bases. Looked up from germline, CDR1 is SNHLY and CDR2 is FYNNEI. V gave up 2 bases and J gave up 4 bases; unmatched junction bases: 3. CDR3 length: 15 amino acids. The CDR3 region is CASSERDRVYNEQFF. The CDR3 nucleotides read TGTGCCAGCAGTGAACGGGACAGGGTTTACAATGAGCAGTTCTTC.

The chain is built from TRBV9 and TRBJ2-2, with 8 bases aligning to TRBD2. Germline-derived CDR1 and CDR2 are SGDLS and YYNGEE. This CDR3 comprises 16 residues. V was clipped by 0 bases and J by 5 bases; unmatched bases: 6. The CDR3 sequence is CASSVVSSGSTGELFF. The CDR3 bases are TGTGCCAGCAGCGTAGTGTCTAGCGGGTCTACCGGGGAGCTGTTTTTT.

This chain links TRBV4-1 with TRBJ2-4; tentatively, D is TRBD2 (6 bases). TRBJ2-7 explains the end of the DNA better; the J call may be wrong. Germline lookup yields CDR1 MGHRA and CDR2 YSYEKL. This CDR3 contains 18 residues. The CDR3 protein is CASSQLLGGASSGYEQYF. The CDR3, as DNA: TGCGCCAGCAGCCAATTGCTGGGGGGAGCGAGTTCGGGCTACGAGCAGTACTTC.

This chain uses TRBV20-1 with TRBJ2-1; 11 positions agree with TRBD2. Per the germline V gene, CDR1 is DFQATT and CDR2 is SNEGSKA (reference sequence). Germline trimming cut 6 bases from V and 8 bases from J; bases unmatched to any gene: 9. The CDR3 loop spans 14 amino acids. The CDR3 region has the DNA TGCAGTGCCGACCGACTAGCGGGGAGGGATGAGCAGTTCTTC. This encodes CSADRLAGRDEQFF.

V is TRBV7-9 and J is TRBJ2-3; either TRBD1 or TRBD2 may fit D (5 bases each). This CDR3 has 15 residues. CDR1 and CDR2 from the germline V gene are SEHNR and FQNEAQ (reference sequence). V lost 7 bases and J 4 bases, leaving 18 bases between the germline ends. The CDR3 loop is CASTPGGVLSDTQYF. The CDR3, as DNA: TGTGCCAGCACCCCTGGGGGAGTTCTCTCAGATACGCAGTATTTT.

The chain combines TRBV11-2 with TRBJ2-3; 10 bases are shared with TRBD2. This CDR3 has 16 amino acids. Germline V lookup: CDR1 SGHAT, CDR2 FQNNGV. The V segment lost 2 bases and the J segment 11 bases; nucleotides outside the gene matches: 13. CDR3 in amino acids: CASSLNFGVAGGMQYF. The CDR3 nucleotides read TGTGCCAGCAGCTTAAATTTCGGAGTAGCGGGAGGAATGCAGTATTTT.

This clonotype was counted a few times. The rearrangement joins TRBV5-1 to TRBJ2-1; 8 bases agree with TRBD1. The germline V gene has CDR1 SGHRS and CDR2 YFSETQ. V shed 4 bases, J shed 10 bases, and the junction held 13 bases outside the gene matches. The CDR3 length is 15 residues. CDR3 residues: CASSARAGGSREQFF. The CDR3 DNA reads TGCGCCAGCAGCGCGAGGGCAGGGGGCTCGAGGGAGCAGTTCTTC.

This clonotype came up a few times. V usage is TRBV20-1 and J usage is TRBJ1-2, with D possibly being TRBD1 (6 bases). Germline CDR1 DFQATT, CDR2 SNEGSKA (reference sequence). This CDR3 has 14 amino acids. Trimming took 5 bases from V and 2 from J, leaving 15 bases between them. CDR3 in amino acids: CSAPLTGGNYGYTF. In nucleotides, the CDR3 is TGCAGTGCTCCTCTGACAGGAGGCAACTATGGCTACACCTTC.

This chain uses TRBV6-6 with TRBJ1-1; D not resolved. Trimming removed 4 bases at V and 5 bases at J, with 8 bases between. The germline V gene encodes CDR1 MNHNY and CDR2 SVGAGI (reference sequence). CDR3 length equals 12 residues. The chain's CDR3 is CASSFGFTEAFF. CDR3 DNA sequence: TGTGCCAGCAGTTTCGGGTTTACTGAAGCTTTCTTT.

The chain carries TRBV18 and TRBJ1-1; 8 nucleotides align to TRBD1. V trimming: 4 bases; J trimming: 1 base; junction bases outside the gene matches: 11. Per the germline V gene, CDR1 is KGHSH and CDR2 is LQKENI. This CDR3 spans 17 amino acids. The CDR3 DNA reads TGTGCCAGCTCACAAGGACAGGGAGGCATAAGGAACACTGAAGCTTTCTTT. Translating gives CASSQGQGGIRNTEAFF.

The DNA for the CDR3 is TGCAGTGCTAGAGGCACGGATATAGCCAAAAACATTCAGTACTTC. Amino acid sequence: CSARGTDIAKNIQYF. The rearrangement links TRBV20-1 to TRBJ2-4; D is ambiguous. Germline CDR1 DFQATT, CDR2 SNEGSKA (reference sequence). The V and J ends lost 1 base and 0 bases respectively, with 10 bases between them. CDR3 length: 15 amino acids.

V gene TRBV11-2 combines with J gene TRBJ2-7; a possible D gene is TRBD2 (7 bases). CDR1 and CDR2 (germline): SGHAT, FQNNGV. V was trimmed by 4 bases and J by 0 bases, leaving 19 bases between them. The CDR3 is made up of 17 amino acids. CDR3 region: CASSSGVREATSYEQYF. In DNA, the CDR3 is TGTGCCAGCAGCTCAGGGGTCCGGGAGGCGACCTCCTACGAGCAGTACTTC.

This clonotype was counted between two and nine times. The genes are TRBV27 and TRBJ2-2, with 14 bases identical to TRBD2. Germline assignment: CDR1 MNHEY and CDR2 SMNVEV (reference sequence). V gave up 2 bases and J gave up 2 bases; unmatched junction bases: 7. CDR3 length: 19 residues. The CDR3 is CASSLRLAGGLTNTGELFF. CDR3 DNA sequence: TGTGCCAGCAGTTTACGACTAGCGGGGGGGTTAACCAACACCGGGGAGCTGTTTTTT.

This clonotype was seen just once. V gene TRBV12-3 or TRBV12-4 combines with J gene TRBJ1-2; weak D call: TRBD1 (5 bases). The CDR3 length is 14 residues. Trimming left V 6 bases short and J 1 base short, with 12 bases between. As DNA, the CDR3 is TGTGCCAGCAGAGCGACAGATTTTAACTATGGCTACACCTTC. Translating it yields CASRATDFNYGYTF.

This clonotype was counted only a few times. The chain combines TRBV3-1 with TRBJ2-1, with TRBD2 as a possible D gene (5 bases). The CDR3 has 16 amino acids. CDR1 and CDR2 from the germline V gene are LGHDT and YNNKEL (reference sequence). V was pared by 1 base and J by 0 bases, with 10 bases between. In DNA form, the CDR3 reads TGTGCCAGCAGCCAAGGTCCGGGGAGCTCCTACAATGAGCAGTTCTTC. Its protein product is CASSQGPGSSYNEQFF.

This chain uses TRBV7-2 with TRBJ2-7; 7 bases agree with TRBD2. Germline values: CDR1 SGHTA, CDR2 FQGNSA. CDR3 length: 15 amino acids. Trimming took 5 bases from V and 5 from J; bases not matched to a gene: 12. The CDR3: CASSPAAGDPHEQYF. The CDR3 bases are TGTGCCAGCAGCCCAGCGGCGGGAGACCCCCACGAGCAGTACTTC. The full variable domain, with the rest looked up from reference TRBV7-2 and TRBJ2-7, is GAGVSQSPSNKVTEKGKDVELRCDPISGHTALYWYRQSLGQGLEFLIYFQGNSAPDKSGLPSDRFSAERTGGSVSTLTIQRTQQEDSAVYLCASSPAAGDPHEQYFGPGTRLTVT.

This clonotype was recorded a few times. V is TRBV7-8 and J is TRBJ2-7; 7 bases map to TRBD2. With V trimmed by 4 bases and J by 6 bases, 15 bases remained unmatched. Germline CDR1 and CDR2: SGHVS and FQNEAQ. The CDR3 runs 16 residues. The CDR3 coding sequence is TGTGCCAGCAGCTCGGGGGGACGACCCCTAGGACGCGAGCAGTACTTC. Its protein is CASSSGGRPLGREQYF.

This clonotype is a singleton in its sample. The chain joins TRBV2 to TRBJ2-3; D uncertain. This CDR3 has 14 residues. Trimming removed 3 bases at V and 5 bases at J, with 12 bases between. Germline CDR1 is SNHLY and CDR2 is FYNNEI. The CDR3 loop is CASSDWAGGDTQYF. CDR3 nucleotide sequence: TGTGCCAGCAGTGATTGGGCAGGCGGAGATACGCAGTATTTT.

In its sample, this clonotype was seen a few times. The chain links TRBV7-2 to TRBJ2-6, with D maybe TRBD1 (6 bases). CDR3 length: 17 residues. The V end was cut by 3 bases, the J end by 0 bases, with 12 bases between. CDR1 and CDR2 from the germline V gene are SGHTA and FQGNSA. CDR3 DNA sequence: TGTGCCAGCAGCTTCGTGGGACACAACTCTGGGGCCAACGTCCTGACTTTC. Residues: CASSFVGHNSGANVLTF.

This clonotype has a handful of counts. The V gene is TRBV7-6, the J gene TRBJ1-2; TRBD1 aligns across 7 bases. Germline V gene lookup returns CDR1 SGHVS and CDR2 FNYEAQ. CDR3 length equals 15 residues. V trimming: 1 base; J trimming: 7 bases; junction bases outside the gene matches: 9. CDR3 residues: CASSLEGQPWGGYTF. In DNA, the CDR3 is TGTGCCAGCAGCTTAGAGGGACAGCCCTGGGGTGGCTACACCTTC. Looking up the rest from reference TRBV7-6 and TRBJ1-2 gives the full variable domain: GAGVSQSPRYKVTKRGQDVALRCDPISGHVSLYWYRQALGQGPEFLTYFNYEAQQDKSGLPNDRFSAERPEGSISTLTIQRTEQRDSAMYRCASSLEGQPWGGYTFGSGTRLTVV.

The chain joins TRBV12-3 or TRBV12-4 to TRBJ1-2, with TRBD1 matching over 7 bases. The V segment lost 5 bases and the J segment 8 bases; nucleotides outside the gene matches: 11. CDR3 length: 14 amino acids. The CDR3 DNA reads as TGTGCCAGCAGTCCGGGACAGCTCGCCTGGGGCTACACCTTC. Encoded protein: CASSPGQLAWGYTF.

The V gene is TRBV7-9, the J gene TRBJ2-6; tentatively, D is TRBD2 (5 bases). Germline values: CDR1 SEHNR, CDR2 FQNEAQ (reference sequence). The V end was cut by 5 bases, the J end by 1 base, with 18 bases between. This CDR3 is 18 amino acids long. The chain's CDR3 is CASSKGVIRESGANVLTF. The CDR3 DNA reads as TGTGCCAGCAGCAAGGGAGTAATTCGAGAGTCTGGGGCCAACGTCCTGACTTTC. Variable domain in full (rest from reference TRBV7-9 and TRBJ2-6): DTGVSQNPRHKITKRGQNVTFRCDPISEHNRLYWYRQTLGQGPEFLTYFQNEAQLEKSRLLSDRFSAERPKGSFSTLEIQRTEQGDSAMYLCASSKGVIRESGANVLTFGAGSRLTVL.

For the CDR3, the DNA is TGTGCCAGCAGTCCCGGGACAGGGGGCATAGACATTCAGTACTTC. It translates to CASSPGTGGIDIQYF. The rearrangement uses TRBV7-9 and TRBJ2-4, with 12 nucleotides matching TRBD1. The CDR3 is made up of 15 amino acids. V was clipped by 6 bases and J by 8 bases; unmatched bases: 8. The germline gives CDR1 SEHNR, CDR2 FQNEAQ (reference sequence).

This chain links TRBV7-2 with TRBJ1-5, with D perhaps TRBD1 (5 bases). V lost 11 bases and J lost 6, with 26 bases in between. Germline lookup yields CDR1 SGHTA and CDR2 FQGNSA. This CDR3 has 16 amino acids. CDR3 sequence reads: CADSLLFREVGQPQHF. CDR3 in DNA: TGTGCCGACAGCCTCCTTTTCCGGGAAGTCGGTCAGCCCCAGCATTTT.

The rearrangement links TRBV3-1 to TRBJ1-2; D is uncertain. Per the germline V gene, CDR1 is LGHDT and CDR2 is YNNKEL (reference sequence). V gave up 2 bases and J gave up 9 bases, with 13 bases separating them. There are 13 residues in the CDR3. The CDR3 DNA sequence: TGTGCCAGCAGCCAAAGTAGAGGTCTTAGCTACACCTTC. It yields the protein CASSQSRGLSYTF.